This record looks at one T cell receptor (beta chain) sequence and its context. The antigen is not known. The data were obtained in a study of cytomegalovirus exposure and HLA in healthy donors. Study-level findings and limits: The authors confirmed in vitro that three CMV-associated chains were specific for CMV antigens. The dataset shows that most TCR sequences were rare, while some public TCRs occurred in many donors.

CDR1 and CDR2 (germline): MNHEY, SVGAGI. The CDR3 consists of 12 residues. J was trimmed by 7 bases and V by 5 bases; bases with no gene match: 2. Repertoires were generated with immunoSEQ multiplex PCR, while TCRdb's copy carries only in-frame clones and drops some. The sample records more than 150,000 clones, roughly 82% being singletons. The sample consisted of PBMCs. This TCR derives from a young man in good health and CMV-seropositive. The genes are TRBV6-5 and TRBJ1-2; 9 bases are shared with TRBD1. In DNA form, the CDR3 reads TGTGCCAGCAGTGAGGACAGGGGTGGCTACACCTTC. Translated, it gives CASSEDRGGYTF.